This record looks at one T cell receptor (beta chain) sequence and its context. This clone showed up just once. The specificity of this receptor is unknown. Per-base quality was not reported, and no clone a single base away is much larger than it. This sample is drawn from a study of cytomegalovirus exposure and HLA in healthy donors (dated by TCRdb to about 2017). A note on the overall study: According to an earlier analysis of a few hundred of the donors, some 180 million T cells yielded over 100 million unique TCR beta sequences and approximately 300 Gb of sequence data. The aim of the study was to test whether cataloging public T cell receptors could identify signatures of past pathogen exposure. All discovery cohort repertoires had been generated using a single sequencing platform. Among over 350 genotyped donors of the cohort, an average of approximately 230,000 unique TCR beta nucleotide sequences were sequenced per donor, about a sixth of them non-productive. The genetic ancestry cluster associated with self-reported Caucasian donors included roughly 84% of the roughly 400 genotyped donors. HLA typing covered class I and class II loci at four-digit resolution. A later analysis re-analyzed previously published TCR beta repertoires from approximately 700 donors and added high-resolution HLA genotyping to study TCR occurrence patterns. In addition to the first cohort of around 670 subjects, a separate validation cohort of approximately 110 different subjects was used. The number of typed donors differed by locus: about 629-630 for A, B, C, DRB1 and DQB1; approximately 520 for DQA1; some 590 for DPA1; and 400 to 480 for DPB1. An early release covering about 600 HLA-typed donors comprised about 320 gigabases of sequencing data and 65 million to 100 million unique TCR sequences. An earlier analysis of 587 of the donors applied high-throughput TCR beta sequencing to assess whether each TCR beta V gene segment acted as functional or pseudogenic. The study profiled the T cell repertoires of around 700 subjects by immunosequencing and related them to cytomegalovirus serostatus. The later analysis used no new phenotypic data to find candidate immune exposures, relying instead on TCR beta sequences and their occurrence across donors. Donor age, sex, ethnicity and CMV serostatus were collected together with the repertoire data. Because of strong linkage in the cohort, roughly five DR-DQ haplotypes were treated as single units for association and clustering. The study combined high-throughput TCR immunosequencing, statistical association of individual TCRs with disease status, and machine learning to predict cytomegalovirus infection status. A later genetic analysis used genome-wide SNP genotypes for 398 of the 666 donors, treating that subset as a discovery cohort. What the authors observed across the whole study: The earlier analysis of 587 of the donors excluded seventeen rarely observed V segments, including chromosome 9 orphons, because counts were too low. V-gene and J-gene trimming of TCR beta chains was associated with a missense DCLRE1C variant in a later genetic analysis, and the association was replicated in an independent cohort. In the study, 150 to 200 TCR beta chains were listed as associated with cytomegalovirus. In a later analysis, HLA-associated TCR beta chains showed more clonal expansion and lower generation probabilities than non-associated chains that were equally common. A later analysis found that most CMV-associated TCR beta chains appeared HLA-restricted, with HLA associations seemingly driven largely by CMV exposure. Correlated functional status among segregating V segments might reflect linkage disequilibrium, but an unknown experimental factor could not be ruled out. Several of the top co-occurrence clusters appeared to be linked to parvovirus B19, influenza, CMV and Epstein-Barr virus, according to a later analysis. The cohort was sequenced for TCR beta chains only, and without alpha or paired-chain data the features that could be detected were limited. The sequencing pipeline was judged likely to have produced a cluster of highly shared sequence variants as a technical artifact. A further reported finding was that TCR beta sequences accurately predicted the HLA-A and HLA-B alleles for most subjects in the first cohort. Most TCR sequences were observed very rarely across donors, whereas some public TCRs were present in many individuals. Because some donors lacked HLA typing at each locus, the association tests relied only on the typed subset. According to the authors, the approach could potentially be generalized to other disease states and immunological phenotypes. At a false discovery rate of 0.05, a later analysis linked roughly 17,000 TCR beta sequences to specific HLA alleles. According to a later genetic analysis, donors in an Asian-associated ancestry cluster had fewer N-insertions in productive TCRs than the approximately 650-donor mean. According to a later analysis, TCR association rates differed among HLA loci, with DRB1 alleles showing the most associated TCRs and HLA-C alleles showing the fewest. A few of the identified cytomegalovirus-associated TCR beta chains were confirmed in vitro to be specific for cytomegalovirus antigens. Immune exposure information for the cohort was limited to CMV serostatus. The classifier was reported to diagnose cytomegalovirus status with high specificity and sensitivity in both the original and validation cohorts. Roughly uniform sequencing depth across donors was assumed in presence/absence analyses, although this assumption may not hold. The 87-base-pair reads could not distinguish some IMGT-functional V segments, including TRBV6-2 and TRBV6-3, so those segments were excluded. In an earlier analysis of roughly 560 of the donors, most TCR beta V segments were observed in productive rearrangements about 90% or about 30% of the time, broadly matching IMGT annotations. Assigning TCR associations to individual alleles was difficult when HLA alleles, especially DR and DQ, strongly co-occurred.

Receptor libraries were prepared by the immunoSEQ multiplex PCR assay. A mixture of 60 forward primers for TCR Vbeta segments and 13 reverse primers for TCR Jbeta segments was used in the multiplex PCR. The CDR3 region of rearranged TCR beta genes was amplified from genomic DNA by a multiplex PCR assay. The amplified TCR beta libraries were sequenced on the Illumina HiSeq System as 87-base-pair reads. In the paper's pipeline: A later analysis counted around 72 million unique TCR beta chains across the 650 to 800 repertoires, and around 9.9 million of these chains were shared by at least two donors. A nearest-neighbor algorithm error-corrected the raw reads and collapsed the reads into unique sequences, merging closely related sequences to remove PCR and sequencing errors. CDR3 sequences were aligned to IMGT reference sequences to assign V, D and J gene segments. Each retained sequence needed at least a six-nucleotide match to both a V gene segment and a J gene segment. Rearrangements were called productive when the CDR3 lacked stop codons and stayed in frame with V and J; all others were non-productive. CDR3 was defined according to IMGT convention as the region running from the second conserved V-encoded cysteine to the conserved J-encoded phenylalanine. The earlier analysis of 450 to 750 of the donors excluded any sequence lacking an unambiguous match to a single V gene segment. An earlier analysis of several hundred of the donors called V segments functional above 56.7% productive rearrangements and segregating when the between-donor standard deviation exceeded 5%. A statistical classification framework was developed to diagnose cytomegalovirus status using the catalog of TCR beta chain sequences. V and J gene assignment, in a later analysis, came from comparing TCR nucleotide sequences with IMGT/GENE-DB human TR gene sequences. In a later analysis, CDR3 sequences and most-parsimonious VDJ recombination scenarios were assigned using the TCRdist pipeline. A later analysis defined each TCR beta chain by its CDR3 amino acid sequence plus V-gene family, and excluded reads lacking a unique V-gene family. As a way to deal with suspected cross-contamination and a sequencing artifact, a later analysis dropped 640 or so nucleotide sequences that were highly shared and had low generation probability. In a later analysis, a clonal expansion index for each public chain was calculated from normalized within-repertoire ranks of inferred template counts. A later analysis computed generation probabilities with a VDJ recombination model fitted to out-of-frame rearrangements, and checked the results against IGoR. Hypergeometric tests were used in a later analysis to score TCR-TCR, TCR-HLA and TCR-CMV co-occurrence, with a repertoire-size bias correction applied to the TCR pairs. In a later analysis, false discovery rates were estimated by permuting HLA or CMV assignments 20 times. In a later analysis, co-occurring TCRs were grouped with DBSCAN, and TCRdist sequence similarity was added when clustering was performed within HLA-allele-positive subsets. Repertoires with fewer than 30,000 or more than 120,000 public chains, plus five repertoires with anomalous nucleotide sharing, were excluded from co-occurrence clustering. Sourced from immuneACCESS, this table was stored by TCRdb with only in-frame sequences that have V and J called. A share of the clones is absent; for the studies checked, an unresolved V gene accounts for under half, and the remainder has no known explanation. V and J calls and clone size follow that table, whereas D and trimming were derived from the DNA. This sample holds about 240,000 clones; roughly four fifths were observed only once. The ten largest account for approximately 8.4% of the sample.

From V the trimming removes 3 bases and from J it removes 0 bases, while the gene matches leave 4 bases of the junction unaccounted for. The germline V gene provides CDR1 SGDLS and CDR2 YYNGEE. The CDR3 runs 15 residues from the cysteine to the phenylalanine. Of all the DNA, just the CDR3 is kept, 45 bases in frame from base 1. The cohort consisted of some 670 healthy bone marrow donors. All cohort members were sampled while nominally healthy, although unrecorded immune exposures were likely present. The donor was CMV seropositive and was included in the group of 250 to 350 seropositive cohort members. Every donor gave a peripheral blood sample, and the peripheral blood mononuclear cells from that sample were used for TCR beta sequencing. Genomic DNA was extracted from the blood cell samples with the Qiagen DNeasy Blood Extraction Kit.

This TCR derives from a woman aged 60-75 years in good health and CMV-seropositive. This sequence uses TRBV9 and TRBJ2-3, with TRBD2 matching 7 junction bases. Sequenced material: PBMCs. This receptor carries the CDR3 CASSESGASTDTQYF. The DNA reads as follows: TGTGCCAGCAGCGAGAGCGGGGCTAGCACAGATACGCAGTATTTT.